The following is a T cell receptor (beta chain) sequence with its context. This entry comes from a study of esophageal squamous cell carcinoma under preoperative chemotherapy. Using its own MiXCR run on the PCR reads, TCRdb lists one record per CDR3 protein. The table records over 10,000 distinct CDR3 sequences, around half of them present only once. V was cut by 0 bases and J by 4 bases, with 16 bases left in between. Germline loops: CDR1 MGHRA, CDR2 YSYEKL. The CDR3 spans 17 residues. Described time point: before preoperative PTX-NDP chemotherapy. The receptor was isolated from a human donor with esophageal squamous cell carcinoma. The donor label of this sample is uncertain. The chain has TRBV4-1 and TRBJ2-1; D gene unclear. Sampling took place from a patient given preoperative chemotherapy. The CDR3: CASSQDKFQPTYNEQFF. The CDR3 nucleotides are TGCGCCAGCAGCCAAGATAAGTTCCAGCCTACTTACAATGAGCAGTTCTTC.